This TCR beta chain originates from a study of T cell responses to AZD1222 COVID-19 vaccine. As for the study in general: Second-dose intervals of approximately 4 or approximately 12 weeks were pooled.

General observations from the study: Close to half of all spike-specific TCRs reportedly target regions of the variants that are unmutated. Clonal diversity may have been underestimated in mostly white British donors.

Libraries were prepared by immunoSEQ multiplex PCR; TCRdb keeps only in-frame clonotypes and omits some of them. The sample has 100,000 to 150,000 clones; around 90% are singletons. As to this clone: Its target is unknown.

Source: peripheral blood, taken on day 0 of AZD1222 vaccination. The origin of this receptor is an adult in good health.

Here the CDR3 DNA reads TGTGCCAGCAGTTCTACGGACAGGGGGTATTCACCCCTCCACTTT. Its protein product is CASSSTDRGYSPLHF. The chain is built from TRBV25-1 and TRBJ1-6, with TRBD1 matching over 10 bases. The germline CDR1 and CDR2 sequences are MGHDK and SYGVNS. The length of the CDR3 is 15 residues. V was clipped by 5 bases and J by 8 bases; unmatched bases: 6.